This TCR beta chain was identified in a study of blood T cell repertoires in COVID-19. Study details: From T cells, B-cell-depleted T cells, or PBMCs came the material, which was cDNA or gDNA.

The CDR3 has 14 residues. The germline V gene encodes CDR1 SGHDT and CDR2 YYEEEE. Trimming took 2 bases from V and 6 from J, leaving 12 bases between them. As processed by the authors: For nucleated cells, counts were estimated from reference gene primer amplification. TCRdb keeps only in-frame clones here, not all; method: immunoSEQ multiplex PCR. The DNA gave D and trimming, while V, J and clone size come from that table. The profile shows some 270,000 clones, approximately 85% of them singletons. Ages ranged from about 18 to 89 years, with residence in about two dozen US areas. Participants were placed into cohorts based on the clinical history they reported.

Sequenced sample: PBMCs or T cells enriched from blood (not recorded which). The TCR comes from a woman in her fifties or sixties with acute COVID-19. The V and J genes are TRBV5-6 and TRBJ2-1; D is undetermined. This chain's CDR3 is CASSFTNSRNEQFF. In nucleotides, the CDR3 is TGTGCCAGCAGCTTCACTAATTCCCGCAATGAGCAGTTCTTC.